This T cell receptor (beta chain) was captured by sequencing in a study of T cells after yellow fever vaccination. General observations from the study: A weaker secondary response peaked on day 5, the primary on day 15.

Of note for this clonotype: Its antigen is as yet unknown.

Germline lookup yields CDR1 MGHDK and CDR2 SYGVNS. The CDR3 has 14 residues. After removal of 4 bases from V and 8 bases from J, the junction contained 7 bases not matched to a gene. TCRdb called the 5' RACE reads again in MiXCR, with one record for every CDR3 protein. The repertoire holds under 400,000 distinct CDR3 sequences, approximately 12% seen once, with roughly 3.1% in the top ten. This TCR was recovered from a man between 18 and 35 years old who received the YFV17D yellow fever vaccine. The sequenced sample was CD4+ T cells sorted from PBMCs, obtained 15 days after the yellow fever booster vaccination. The chain is built from TRBV25-1 and TRBJ1-4; 7 bases align to TRBD1. The CDR3 sequence: CASSARGGREKLFF. The CDR3 DNA is TGTGCCAGCAGTGCGAGAGGGGGCAGGGAAAAACTGTTTTTT.